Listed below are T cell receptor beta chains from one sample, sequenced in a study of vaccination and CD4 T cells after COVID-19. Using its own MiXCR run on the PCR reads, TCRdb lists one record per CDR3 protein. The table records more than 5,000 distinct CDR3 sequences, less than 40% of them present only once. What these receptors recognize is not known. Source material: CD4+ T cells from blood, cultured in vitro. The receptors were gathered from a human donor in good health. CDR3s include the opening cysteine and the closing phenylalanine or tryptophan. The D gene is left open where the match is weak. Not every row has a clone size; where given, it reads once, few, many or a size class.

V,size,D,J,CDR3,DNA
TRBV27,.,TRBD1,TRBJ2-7,CASSLPHRGEQYF,TGTGCCAGCAGTTTACCCCACAGGGGCGAGCAGTACTTC
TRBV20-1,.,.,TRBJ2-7,CSASAGVVYEQYF,TGCAGTGCTAGCGCTGGAGTCGTCTACGAGCAGTACTTC
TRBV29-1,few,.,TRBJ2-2,CSVGTAQTNTGELFF,TGCAGCGTTGGGACAGCCCAGACTAACACCGGGGAGCTGTTTTTT
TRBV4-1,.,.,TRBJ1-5,CASSQINMGLTDQPQHF,TGCGCCAGCAGCCAGATTAACATGGGTCTTACGGATCAGCCCCAGCATTTT
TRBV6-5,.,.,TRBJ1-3,CASSYSGGGTRNF,TGTGCCAGCAGTTACTCTGGCGGTGGGACGCGTAATTTT
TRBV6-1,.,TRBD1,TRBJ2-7,CASSLYPPGQGEQYF,TGTGCCAGCAGTCTATACCCCCCCGGACAGGGCGAGCAGTACTTC
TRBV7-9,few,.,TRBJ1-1,CASSPGSAAEAFF,TGTGCCAGCAGCCCCGGGTCCGCCGCGGAAGCTTTCTTT
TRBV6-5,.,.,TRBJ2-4,CASSYSGLRGAKNIQYF,TGTGCCAGCAGTTACTCGGGCTTAAGGGGAGCCAAAAACATTCAGTACTTC
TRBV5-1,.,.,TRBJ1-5,CASSLEGVGQPQHF,TGCGCCAGCAGCTTGGAGGGGGTGGGTCAGCCCCAGCATTTT
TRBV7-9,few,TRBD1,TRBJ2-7,CASSLETGGAYEQYF,TGTGCCAGCAGCTTAGAGACAGGGGGTGCCTACGAGCAGTACTTC
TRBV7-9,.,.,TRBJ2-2,CASSPMGNTGELFF,TGTGCCAGCAGCCCAATGGGTAACACCGGGGAGCTGTTTTTT
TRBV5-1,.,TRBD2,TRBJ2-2,CASSPAAGETGELFF,TGCGCCAGCAGCCCGGCCGCGGGGGAGACCGGGGAGCTGTTTTTT
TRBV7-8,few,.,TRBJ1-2,CASSLEDTRGSAQIYGYTF,TGTGCCAGCAGCTTAGAAGATACTAGGGGATCGGCCCAAATCTATGGCTACACCTTC
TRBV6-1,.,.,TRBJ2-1,CASSPQGSVGTPYNEQFF,TGTGCCAGCAGTCCCCAAGGTTCGGTAGGAACCCCTTACAATGAGCAGTTCTTC
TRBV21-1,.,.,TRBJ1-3,CASIIPPGQSSYF,TGTGCCAGCATAATACCTCCGGGACAGTCCTCATATTTT
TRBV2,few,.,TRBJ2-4,CASAERAGENIQYF,TGTGCCAGCGCCGAACGGGCAGGGGAAAACATTCAGTACTTC
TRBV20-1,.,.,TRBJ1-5,CSARDISRAGSNQPQHF,TGCAGTGCTAGAGATATCAGCAGGGCGGGCAGCAATCAGCCCCAGCATTTT
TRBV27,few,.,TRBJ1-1,CASSYSGNTEAFF,TGTGCCAGCAGTTACAGTGGGAACACTGAAGCTTTCTTT
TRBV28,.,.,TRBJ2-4,CASSLDPSDIQYF,TGTGCCAGCAGTTTGGACCCCTCAGACATTCAGTACTTC
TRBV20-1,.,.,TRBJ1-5,CSARAPEGDSNQPQHF,TGCAGTGCCCGAGCACCGGAAGGGGACAGCAATCAGCCCCAGCATTTT
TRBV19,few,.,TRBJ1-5,CASSIRGVRAFNQPQHF,TGTGCCAGTAGTATTCGGGGGGTCAGGGCATTCAATCAGCCCCAGCATTTT
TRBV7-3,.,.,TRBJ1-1,CASSLILVGDTEAFF,TGTGCCAGCAGCTTAATACTAGTAGGGGACACTGAAGCTTTCTTT
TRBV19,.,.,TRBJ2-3,CATRQTSTDTQYF,TGTGCCACCAGACAAACTAGCACAGATACGCAGTATTTT
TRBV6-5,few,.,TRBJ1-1,CASSYEAGREAFF,TGTGCCAGCAGTTACGAGGCAGGGCGGGAAGCTTTCTTT
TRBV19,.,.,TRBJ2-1,CASSIVGPRGQFF,TGTGCCAGTAGTATAGTCGGGCCCAGGGGGCAGTTCTTC
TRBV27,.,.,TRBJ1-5,CASSLRGNQPQHF,TGTGCCAGCAGTTTACGGGGCAATCAGCCCCAGCATTTT
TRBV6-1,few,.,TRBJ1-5,CASSTDVHYSNQPQHF,TGTGCCAGCAGTACGGACGTTCATTATAGCAATCAGCCCCAGCATTTT
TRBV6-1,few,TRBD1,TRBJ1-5,CASSVSGGGQPQHF,TGTGCCAGCAGTGTTTCAGGGGGCGGGCAGCCCCAGCATTTT
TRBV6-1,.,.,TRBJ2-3,CASSEILLRDTQYF,TGTGCCAGCAGTGAAATACTACTGAGAGATACGCAGTATTTT
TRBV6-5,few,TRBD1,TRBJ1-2,CASSYRTGEGYTF,TGTGCCAGCAGTTACCGGACAGGGGAGGGCTACACCTTC
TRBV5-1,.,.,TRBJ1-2,CATRPTANYGYTF,TGCGCCACCCGACCGACAGCTAACTATGGCTACACCTTC
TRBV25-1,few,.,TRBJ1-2,CASSEDGRAGYTF,TGTGCCAGCAGTGAAGATGGGAGGGCTGGCTACACCTTC
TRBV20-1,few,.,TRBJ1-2,CSVKGTKKRHGYTF,TGCAGTGTCAAGGGGACCAAAAAAAGGCATGGCTACACCTTC
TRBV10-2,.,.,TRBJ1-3,CASSEDGSGNTIYF,TGCGCCAGCAGTGAAGACGGTTCTGGAAACACCATATATTTT
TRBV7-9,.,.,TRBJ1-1,CASRKEGGPNTEAFF,TGTGCCAGCAGAAAAGAGGGGGGCCCGAACACTGAAGCTTTCTTT
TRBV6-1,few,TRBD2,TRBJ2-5,CASSEGGGQETQYF,TGTGCCAGCAGTGAAGGGGGGGGACAAGAGACCCAGTACTTC
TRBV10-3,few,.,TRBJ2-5,CAISEWTEETQYF,TGTGCCATCAGTGAATGGACAGAAGAGACCCAGTACTTC
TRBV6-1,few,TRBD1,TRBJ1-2,CASSEPYGVGQGVGYTF,TGTGCCAGCAGTGAACCTTATGGAGTAGGACAGGGGGTTGGCTACACCTTC
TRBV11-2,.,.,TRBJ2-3,CASSPWASNGGRDTQYF,TGTGCCAGCAGCCCTTGGGCTAGCAATGGGGGTCGAGATACGCAGTATTTT
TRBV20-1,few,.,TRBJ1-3,CSASLWNTIYF,TGCAGTGCCAGCTTATGGAACACCATATATTTT
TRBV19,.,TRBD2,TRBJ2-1,CATKQLAGYNEQFF,TGTGCCACTAAACAACTAGCGGGGTACAATGAGCAGTTCTTC
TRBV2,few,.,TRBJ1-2,CASSQEGVGYTF,TGTGCCAGCAGTCAGGAAGGGGTTGGCTACACCTTC
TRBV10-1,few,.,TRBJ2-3,CASGGQGGNTQYF,TGCGCCAGCGGCGGACAGGGAGGGAATACGCAGTATTTT
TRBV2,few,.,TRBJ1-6,CASSGEAPSISPLHF,TGTGCCAGCAGTGGGGAGGCTCCTTCTATTTCACCCCTCCACTTT
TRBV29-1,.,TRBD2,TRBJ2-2,CSVGASGGAGNTGELFF,TGCAGCGTTGGTGCTAGCGGGGGGGCGGGGAACACCGGGGAGCTGTTTTTT
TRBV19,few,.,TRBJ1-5,CASSIGTGNQPQHF,TGTGCCAGTAGTATAGGCACAGGAAATCAGCCCCAGCATTTT
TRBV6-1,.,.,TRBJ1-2,CASTPGPNYGYTF,TGTGCCAGCACCCCGGGACCTAACTATGGCTACACCTTC
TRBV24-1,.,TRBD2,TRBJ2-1,CATSDPRTSGFEQFF,TGTGCCACCAGTGACCCAAGGACTAGCGGGTTTGAGCAGTTCTTC
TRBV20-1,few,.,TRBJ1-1,CSASPSPLELQTEAFF,TGCAGTGCTAGTCCCAGCCCGTTGGAATTGCAGACTGAAGCTTTCTTT
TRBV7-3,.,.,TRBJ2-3,CASSLNRQSSDTQYF,TGTGCCAGCAGCTTAAATCGACAGTCTTCGGATACGCAGTATTTT
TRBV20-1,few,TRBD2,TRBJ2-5,CSASPAGEETQYF,TGCAGTGCTAGCCCAGCGGGGGAGGAGACCCAGTACTTC
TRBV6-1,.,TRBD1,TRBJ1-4,CASKTTGDEKLFF,TGTGCCAGCAAAACCACAGGGGATGAAAAACTGTTTTTT
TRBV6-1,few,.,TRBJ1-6,CASRLRDTSSPLHF,TGTGCCAGCAGACTCCGGGACACAAGTTCACCCCTCCACTTT
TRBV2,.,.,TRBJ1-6,CASSVERVTSPLHF,TGTGCCAGCAGTGTGGAGAGGGTAACTTCACCCCTCCACTTT